What follows are 3 T cell receptor beta chains derived from one specimen sequenced in a study of metastatic and nonmetastatic thyroid tumors. TCRdb re-clonotyped the PCR reads through MiXCR. This table holds almost 35,000 clones, less than 40% found once. None of the patients had undergone any treatment ahead of thyroid surgery. The sample consisted of tumor tissue. These receptors were obtained from a female donor with papillary thyroid cancer or a benign thyroid nodule (not recorded which). Some clones in this sample may be carry-over from other donors' samples.

The rearrangement links TRBV7-6 to TRBJ2-1; TRBD1 matches 7 bases. The CDR3 contains 16 residues. The germline CDR1 and CDR2 sequences are SGHVS and FNYEAQ. The V and J ends lost 3 bases and 2 bases, in that order; junction bases with no gene match: 7. In nucleotides, the CDR3 is TGTGCCAGCAGCTTGGACGACAGGGATACCTACAATGAGCAGTTCTTC. It translates to CASSLDDRDTYNEQFF. Full variable domain (missing parts from reference TRBV7-6 and TRBJ2-1): GAGVSQSPRYKVTKRGQDVALRCDPISGHVSLYWYRQALGQGPEFLTYFNYEAQQDKSGLPNDRFSAERPEGSISTLTIQRTEQRDSAMYRCASSLDDRDTYNEQFFGPGTRLTVL.

This clone was recorded many times. V gene TRBV24-1 combines with J gene TRBJ2-2, with a weak D call TRBD2 (5 bases). Per the germline V gene, CDR1 is KGHDR and CDR2 is SFDVKD. The ends were cut back, 8 bases at V and 1 base at J, with 13 bases in the middle. The CDR3 totals 15 residues. The CDR3: CATMGGFLNTGELFF. For the CDR3, the DNA is TGTGCCACCATGGGCGGGTTCTTGAACACCGGGGAGCTGTTTTTT.

V is TRBV5-1 and J is TRBJ1-3; 8 bases agree with TRBD1. Germline CDR1 reads SGHRS; CDR2 reads YFSETQ. The CDR3 totals 15 residues. V shed 4 bases, J shed 0 bases, and the junction held 3 bases outside the gene matches. Written as DNA, the CDR3 is TGCGCCAGCAGCGCAGGGGGCGGCTCTGGAAACACCATATATTTT. This gives the protein CASSAGGGSGNTIYF.